This entry lists 13 T cell receptor beta chains sequenced from one sample in a study of shared clonotypes between healthy human individuals. Assay: immunoSEQ multiplex PCR; the TCRdb copy retains only in-frame clones and omits some. This table has approximately 1.1 million clones, roughly 74% appearing once. The sequencing input was memory CD4+ T cells from PBMCs. Subset indicated: CD45RA-negative fraction. The receptors here all came from a man younger than 30 in good health. Some clones in this sample may be carry-over from other donors' samples.

The rearrangement links TRBV28 to TRBJ2-7; 12 bases align to TRBD2. V gave up 2 bases and J gave up 1 base; unmatched junction bases: 15. The CDR3 is 20 amino acids. Germline CDR1 and CDR2: MDHEN and SYDVKM. CDR3 region: CASSLRQLGLAGFLSYEQYF. CDR3 in DNA: TGTGCCAGCAGTTTAAGGCAGCTCGGACTAGCGGGATTTCTATCCTACGAGCAGTACTTC.

In its sample, this clone was seen once. J is TRBJ2-5 and V is TRBV5-1, with TRBD1 as a possible D gene (6 bases). The V end lost 4 bases, the J end lost 5 bases, and 18 bases lay between the germline ends. Looked up from germline, CDR1 is SGHRS and CDR2 is YFSETQ. The length of the CDR3 is 15 residues. In DNA form, the CDR3 reads TGCGCCAGCAGCGGGCGGACAGTAGAGATGGAGACCCAGTACTTC. It specifies CASSGRTVEMETQYF.

In its sample, this clone was seen once. The chain couples TRBV14 to TRBJ2-1; D is unresolved. V lost 2 bases and J 8 bases, leaving 10 bases between the germline ends. The germline V gene has CDR1 SGHDN and CDR2 FVKESK. The CDR3 sequence is 13 residues long. Here the CDR3 reads CASSQNYFDEQFF. The CDR3 DNA reads as TGTGCCAGCAGCCAAAACTATTTCGATGAGCAGTTCTTC.

V usage is TRBV7-3 and J usage is TRBJ2-5; 16 bases match TRBD2. From germline, CDR1 is SGHTA and CDR2 FQGTGA. After removal of 5 bases from V and 2 bases from J, the junction contained 5 bases not matched to a gene. The CDR3 runs 17 residues. Written as DNA, the CDR3 is TGTGCCAGCAGCCTGCGGGGACTAGCGGGAGGGCAAGAGACCCAGTACTTC. Translating it yields CASSLRGLAGGQETQYF.

The chain is built from TRBV2 and TRBJ1-5; the match to TRBD1 covers 9 bases. V gave up 10 bases and J gave up 0 bases; unmatched junction bases: 4. The length of the CDR3 is 14 residues. Germline lookup yields CDR1 SNHLY and CDR2 FYNNEI. The CDR3, as DNA: TGTGCCACTAGGACAGGGGCTAGCAATCAGCCCCAGCATTTT. Encoded protein: CATRTGASNQPQHF.

The chain carries TRBV28 and TRBJ2-5, with D maybe TRBD1 (5 bases). V was shortened by 1 base and J by 9 bases, with 9 bases between the two germline ends. The CDR3 runs to 12 residues. CDR1 is MDHEN and CDR2 is SYDVKM in the germline V gene. The DNA of the CDR3 is TGTGCCAGCAGTTTATCCCTAGGGGCCCAGTACTTC. Its translation is CASSLSLGAQYF. Based on the CDR3 plus reference TRBV28 and TRBJ2-5, the full variable domain is DVKVTQSSRYLVKRTGEKVFLECVQDMDHENMFWYRQDPGLGLRLIYFSYDVKMKEKGDIPEGYSVSREKKERFSLILESASTNQTSMYLCASSLSLGAQYFGPGTRLLVL.

This chain uses TRBV28 with TRBJ2-7; 9 bases match TRBD1. The CDR3 runs to 11 residues. Germline-derived CDR1 and CDR2 are MDHEN and SYDVKM. V lost 5 bases and J lost 12; bases outside the gene matches: 5. This chain's CDR3 is CASSGTGMRYF. The CDR3 DNA is TGTGCCAGCAGTGGGACAGGGATGCGGTACTTC.

The CDR3 loop is CASSPRRNTGELFF. The CDR3 DNA reads TGTGCCAGCAGCCCCCGGCGTAACACCGGGGAGCTGTTTTTT. The chain joins TRBV14 to TRBJ2-2; no clear D gene. V dropped 4 bases and J dropped 2 bases, with 8 bases sitting between them. The CDR3 is made up of 14 amino acids. Germline V CDR1 and CDR2: SGHDN, FVKESK.

V gene TRBV28 combines with J gene TRBJ1-1; maybe TRBD1 (5 bases). V was trimmed by 6 bases and J by 7 bases, leaving 15 bases between them. Germline loops: CDR1 MDHEN, CDR2 SYDVKM. This CDR3 has 13 amino acids. CDR3 DNA: TGTGCCAGCAGCCTAGGGGTCCCAAATGAAGCTTTCTTT. As protein: CASSLGVPNEAFF.

This chain connects TRBV4-3 to TRBJ1-4; the D gene is possibly TRBD1 (5 bases). Deletions cut 4 bases from V and 1 base from J, with 10 bases between. The CDR3 covers 15 residues. From germline, CDR1 is LGHNA and CDR2 YSLEER. The CDR3 DNA sequence: TGCGCCAGCAGCCTGGAAACAGGAACTAATGAAAAACTGTTTTTT. It encodes CASSLETGTNEKLFF.

The gene calls are TRBV7-9 and TRBJ1-4, with no clear D. This CDR3 has 14 residues. Trimming removed 0 bases from V and 4 bases from J, with 6 bases in between. CDR1 and CDR2 from the germline V gene are SEHNR and FQNEAQ (reference sequence). The CDR3 DNA reads TGTGCCAGCAGCTTAGCGTCTGGTAATGAAAAACTGTTTTTT. Its translation: CASSLASGNEKLFF.

The V call is TRBV14, the J call TRBJ2-7, with TRBD2 identical over 9 bases. Germline-derived CDR1 and CDR2 are SGHDN and FVKESK. This CDR3 region has 22 residues. The ends lost 0 bases at V and 0 bases at J; junction bases unmatched: 21. CDR3 residues: CASSQDFWASGIDRYSSYEQYF. The CDR3 DNA sequence: TGTGCCAGCAGCCAAGATTTTTGGGCTAGCGGGATTGATAGGTACAGCTCCTACGAGCAGTACTTC. Full variable domain (missing parts from reference TRBV14 and TRBJ2-7): EAGVTQFPSHSVIEKGQTVTLRCDPISGHDNLYWYRRVMGKEIKFLLHFVKESKQDESGMPNNRFLAERTGGTYSTLKVQPAELEDSGVYFCASSQDFWASGIDRYSSYEQYFGPGTRLTVT.

The gene calls are TRBV5-1 and TRBJ1-2, with 9 bases identical to TRBD1. Germline loops: CDR1 SGHRS, CDR2 YFSETQ. The V segment lost 4 bases and the J segment 7 bases; nucleotides outside the gene matches: 8. The CDR3 runs 14 residues. The CDR3 bases are TGCGCCAGCAGCCCCGGACAGGGGTGGGGTGGCTACACCTTC. It yields the protein CASSPGQGWGGYTF.